This T cell receptor beta chain was retrieved from a study of follicular helper T cells after annual influenza vaccination. This table comes from immunoSEQ multiplex PCR, and its TCRdb copy is limited to in-frame clones, with some not included. The sample has 8,500 to 9,000 clones; approximately 83% are singletons. Time point reported: 2013-2014 season, 7 days after vaccination. The CDR3 runs 13 residues. Per the germline V gene, CDR1 is MNHEY and CDR2 is SVGAGI. V was shortened by 7 bases and J by 7 bases, with 15 bases between the two germline ends. The chain joins TRBV6-5 to TRBJ2-3; D remains ambiguous. The sample consisted of CXCR5+ CD38- circulating T follicular helper cells from blood, taken 7 days after influenza vaccination. Subset described: circulating Tfh, non-naive CD4+CXCR5+PD-1+ (ICOS+CD38+ or ICOS-CD38-). The receptor's source is an adult who received the influenza vaccine. This CDR3 reads CASNLLSSNTQYF. CDR3 bases: TGTGCCAGCAACTTACTTTCCTCCAATACGCAGTATTTT.